This T cell receptor beta chain was recovered during a study of T cell repertoires in cytomegalovirus infection (dated by TCRdb to between 2017 and 2020). The study in broad terms: Alongside well-studied HLA-B-restricted epitopes, the peptide stimulations were aimed at recently identified HLA-C-restricted CMV epitopes, whose presentation resists viral immunomodulation. Donor HLA type was relevant to the analysis, as public TCR beta signatures indicated carriage of CMV infection together with the matching HLA type.

V is pared back by 4 bases and J by 6 bases, with 13 bases lying between the germline termini. Counted from cysteine to phenylalanine, this CDR3 has 14 amino acids. Of the read, only the CDR3 DNA is kept; its 42 bases are in frame from base 1. The sample's treatment or condition label is to be understood as: in vitro stimulation with specific CMV peptide epitopes to enrich CMV-specific T cells. Study-wide findings and limitations: In both this cohort and an independent cohort of some 380 donors, the cumulative frequency of public TCR beta family members distinguished carriers of CMV infection plus the relevant HLA type. The ex vivo response was dominated by HLA-C-restricted CMV-specific TCR beta clonotypes, which also provided the single most frequent clonotype in two of eight donors.

On this clonotype itself: Its specific antigen is unknown. No much larger clone exists at a distance of one base, and base qualities are not known.

The reads were generated on an Illumina HiSeq 1500. Through fastp at Q25 and MiXCR, TCRdb rebuilt clones from the public reads, retaining in-frame beta chains. When rows share a CDR3 protein, they turn into one entry using the most common DNA and genes. The sample table contains a few hundred thousand distinct CDR3 sequences; only one count was recorded for around two fifths of them. The ten largest clones capture around 48% of the sample. The TCR comes from a human donor in good health (CMV status not recorded). Some clones in this sample may be carry-over from other donors' samples. The sequencing used cultured PBMCs, collected from culture after CMV antigen stimulation. Recombination joined TRBV12-3 or TRBV12-4 with TRBJ2-1; perhaps TRBD1 is the D gene, with 5 bases matching. Read as DNA, the sequence is TGTGCCAGCAGTTCCGACCACAGGCTCAATGAGCAGTTCTTC. It is translated as CASSSDHRLNEQFF.